The 24 T cell receptor beta chains in this list originate from one sample, sequenced in a study of CD8 T cells in Susac syndrome. When the RNA was reverse transcribed, random hexamers were used with an input of about 0.5 to 1 ug. TCRdb re-called the immunoSEQ multiplex PCR reads with MiXCR, one entry per CDR3 protein. The data hold under 150,000 distinct CDR3 sequences, with roughly 80% observed a single time. The sample comprised CD8+ T cells from PBMCs. These TCRs come from a human donor with multiple sclerosis.

The chain uses TRBV7-3 and TRBJ1-2; D remains ambiguous. Trimming took off 5 bases at V and 0 bases at J, with 16 bases between the two ends. This CDR3 spans 16 amino acids. From germline, CDR1 is SGHTA and CDR2 FQGTGA. Here the CDR3 reads CASSDIPLRANYGYTF. The CDR3 region has the DNA TGTGCCAGCAGCGATATACCGTTGAGAGCTAACTATGGCTACACCTTC.

The V call is TRBV12-3 or TRBV12-4, the J call TRBJ2-5; TRBD2 matches 10 bases. The ends lost 6 bases at V and 3 bases at J; junction bases unmatched: 1. The CDR3 is 13 residues long. In nucleotides, the CDR3 is TGTGCCAGCAGCACTAGCGGGAAAGAGACCCAGTACTTC. Its protein is CASSTSGKETQYF.

The chain employs TRBV27 and TRBJ1-1; possibly TRBD1 for D (5 bases). The V end lost 3 bases, the J end lost 1 base, and 9 bases lay between the germline ends. Germline V gene lookup returns CDR1 MNHEY and CDR2 SMNVEV (reference sequence). The length of the CDR3 is 14 residues. The CDR3 DNA reads TGTGCCAGCAGTTTCCTGACAGAGAACACTGAAGCTTTCTTT. It specifies CASSFLTENTEAFF.

The CDR3 loop is CASSMTSGSTDTQYF. The DNA for the CDR3 is TGTGCCAGTAGCATGACTAGCGGGAGTACAGATACGCAGTATTTT. The rearrangement joins TRBV19 to TRBJ2-3; 12 nucleotides agree with TRBD2. The CDR3 loop spans 15 amino acids. After removal of 6 bases from V and 3 bases from J, the junction contained 4 bases not matched to a gene. The germline V gene encodes CDR1 LNHDA and CDR2 SQIVND (reference sequence).

V is TRBV19 and J is TRBJ1-1, with 10 bases that match TRBD1. This CDR3 has 14 residues. The germline V gene encodes CDR1 LNHDA and CDR2 SQIVND (reference sequence). J gave up 3 bases and V 7 bases, and 5 bases lay outside the gene matches. The CDR3 DNA reads TGTGCCAGTATAGGGACAGGGGCGGACACTGAAGCTTTCTTT. As protein: CASIGTGADTEAFF.

V and J are TRBV27 and TRBJ1-1; D not certain. The CDR3 has 12 amino acids. V was cut by 8 bases and J by 0 bases, with 7 bases left in between. Germline values: CDR1 MNHEY, CDR2 SMNVEV (reference sequence). The CDR3 coding sequence is TGTGCCAGCGGAACCCTGAACACTGAAGCTTTCTTT. Translated: CASGTLNTEAFF.

The gene calls are TRBV7-9 and TRBJ2-3, with TRBD1 matching 8 bases. In germline, CDR1 is SEHNR, CDR2 FQNEAQ (reference sequence). The length of the CDR3 is 17 residues. V shed 3 bases and J 2 bases; nucleotides not matched to a gene: 10. CDR3 in amino acids: CASSLSVLDRVTDTQYF. Here the CDR3 DNA reads TGTGCCAGCAGCTTGTCAGTCCTGGACAGGGTCACAGATACGCAGTATTTT. Full variable domain (missing parts from reference TRBV7-9 and TRBJ2-3): DTGVSQNPRHKITKRGQNVTFRCDPISEHNRLYWYRQTLGQGPEFLTYFQNEAQLEKSRLLSDRFSAERPKGSFSTLEIQRTEQGDSAMYLCASSLSVLDRVTDTQYFGPGTRLTVL.

The V gene is TRBV19, the J gene TRBJ2-1; 8 bases fit TRBD2. J gave up 4 bases and V 6 bases, and 8 bases lay outside the gene matches. Germline-derived CDR1 and CDR2 are LNHDA and SQIVND (reference sequence). This CDR3 has 15 amino acids. The CDR3 DNA is TGTGCCAGTAGCCCCTCGGGGGGGCTGTACAATGAGCAGTTCTTC. This translates into CASSPSGGLYNEQFF.

This clonotype has just a few counts. The chain is built from TRBV5-4 and TRBJ2-1; D could derive from TRBD1 or TRBD2 (6 bases each). Germline values: CDR1 SGHNT, CDR2 YYREEE (reference sequence). V was pared by 0 bases and J by 8 bases, with 12 bases between. CDR3 size: 14 residues. The CDR3 coding sequence is TGTGCCAGCAGCTTGGGCCTCGGGGGCTATGAGCAGTTCTTC. Translated, it gives CASSLGLGGYEQFF.

The V call is TRBV19, the J call TRBJ1-5; 9 bases are a match to TRBD1. The V gene end was trimmed by 4 bases and the J gene end by 0 bases; junction bases not matched to a gene: 4. From germline, CDR1 is LNHDA and CDR2 SQIVND (reference sequence). This CDR3 region has 16 residues. DNA for the CDR3: TGTGCCAGTAGTACCGACAGGGGGTATAGCAATCAGCCCCAGCATTTT. This encodes CASSTDRGYSNQPQHF.

This clonotype was seen just once. This chain joins TRBV15 and TRBJ1-1; 7 nucleotides align to TRBD1. Trimming cost V 2 bases and J 3 bases; bases outside gene matches: 12. The CDR3 runs 17 residues. The V gene's germline CDR1 is LNHNV and CDR2 YYDKDF (reference sequence). CDR3 residues: CATSRPTDRPGDTEAFF. The CDR3 DNA reads as TGTGCCACCAGCAGACCTACGGACAGGCCGGGGGACACTGAAGCTTTCTTT.

The rearrangement joins TRBV29-1 to TRBJ2-1; the D gene is possibly TRBD2 (6 bases). CDR1 is SQVTM and CDR2 is ANQGSEA in the germline V gene. Between the trimmed V and J ends, which lost 1 base and 5 bases, there was a span of 12 bases. The CDR3 has 14 amino acids. The CDR3 region has the DNA TGCAGCGTTGAAGGGGCGGGGCCCGACAATGAGCAGTTCTTC. Translated: CSVEGAGPDNEQFF.

The chain recombines TRBV13 with TRBJ1-3; D gene uncertain. Deletions cut 1 base from V and 4 bases from J, with 8 bases between. The germline CDR1 and CDR2 sequences are PRHDT and FYEKMQ (reference sequence). The CDR3 is made up of 14 amino acids. CDR3 DNA sequence: TGTGCCAGCAGCTTAGAGCGGGGAGGAAACACCATATATTTT. Translation gives CASSLERGGNTIYF.

The chain couples TRBV6-2 or TRBV6-3 to TRBJ1-3; D unclear. Germline V gives CDR1 MNHEY, CDR2 SVGEGT. The CDR3 spans 19 residues. V was pared by 2 bases and J by 1 base, with 21 bases between. The CDR3 nucleotides read TGTGCCAGCAGTTACGTCGATGCACGGTTACTATCGTCTGGAAACACCATATATTTT. It yields the protein CASSYVDARLLSSGNTIYF.

The chain links TRBV5-4 to TRBJ2-7, with D perhaps matching TRBD1 or TRBD2 (5 bases each). The CDR3 is made up of 16 amino acids. Germline-derived CDR1 and CDR2 are SGHNT and YYREEE (reference sequence). With 5 bases removed from V and 2 bases from J, the gap between germline ends came to 20 bases. The CDR3 loop is CASSNRDLPPTYEQYF. In DNA form, the CDR3 reads TGTGCCAGCAGTAATCGGGACCTGCCACCGACCTACGAGCAGTACTTC.

This sequence joins TRBV27 and TRBJ2-1; 9 bases map to TRBD1. CDR3 length: 14 residues. With 5 bases clipped from V and 10 bases from J, the junction kept 9 bases outside the gene matches. Germline CDR1 MNHEY, CDR2 SMNVEV (reference sequence). This CDR3 is CASSMIQGAGEQFF. The CDR3 bases are TGTGCCAGCAGTATGATACAGGGGGCGGGAGAGCAGTTCTTC.

This clonotype showed up just once. J is TRBJ1-6 and V is TRBV7-9; D is uncertain. Trimming cost V 1 base and J 12 bases, with 13 bases left between them. There are 14 residues in the CDR3. Germline loops: CDR1 SEHNR, CDR2 FQNEAQ (reference sequence). Here the CDR3 DNA reads TGTGCCAGCAGCTTAGGAGGGAACGGAGGACCCCTCCACTTT. Protein product: CASSLGGNGGPLHF.

This clonotype was observed a single time. The rearrangement links TRBV3-1 to TRBJ2-5, with D possibly matching TRBD2 (5 bases). In germline, CDR1 is LGHDT, CDR2 YNNKEL (reference sequence). The CDR3 is made up of 16 amino acids. Trimming pared 1 base from V and 5 bases from J, leaving 17 bases between. The CDR3 region has the DNA TGTGCCAGCAGCCAAGGAGAATCGCCTAGCTGGGAGACCCAGTACTTC. Protein: CASSQGESPSWETQYF.

Remarks on this clonotype: The germline gene is not matched at one end of the junction; a read error may be the cause. The V and J genes are TRBV19 and TRBJ2-2, with a weak D call TRBD2 (5 bases). The CDR3 extends over 13 amino acids. Looked up from germline, CDR1 is LNHDA and CDR2 is SQIVND (reference sequence). CDR3 loop: CASSVSAVGELFF. The CDR3 region has the DNA TGTGCCAGTAGTGTCTCGGCAGTTGGGGAGCTTTTTTTT.

This chain joins TRBV27 and TRBJ2-1; 8 positions match TRBD1. The V gene's germline CDR1 is MNHEY and CDR2 SMNVEV (reference sequence). The V gene end was trimmed by 4 bases and the J gene end by 8 bases; junction bases not matched to a gene: 7. The CDR3 is 14 residues long. The CDR3 is CASSYGRGRDEQFF. CDR3 DNA: TGTGCCAGCAGTTATGGCAGGGGGCGTGATGAGCAGTTCTTC.

This clonotype has only one observation. The V gene is TRBV19, the J gene TRBJ1-5; weak D call: TRBD1 (6 bases). Deletions cut 3 bases from V and 10 bases from J, with 19 bases between. The CDR3 sequence is 15 residues long. Germline V gene data show CDR1 as LNHDA and CDR2 as SQIVND (reference sequence). The CDR3 reads CASSMGGRSTSPQHF. The CDR3 nucleotides are TGTGCCAGTAGTATGGGGGGGCGGTCGACCAGCCCCCAGCATTTT.

The chain carries TRBV12-3 or TRBV12-4 and TRBJ2-2; 12 bases are shared with TRBD2. Trimming cost V 1 base and J 6 bases; bases outside gene matches: 12. CDR3 length: 19 amino acids. This CDR3 is CASSLVMTSGGFIAGELFF. The CDR3 nucleotides read TGTGCCAGCAGTTTAGTAATGACTAGCGGGGGTTTTATAGCCGGGGAGCTGTTTTTT.

This chain connects TRBV5-1 to TRBJ1-1, with a weak D call TRBD1 (6 bases). The CDR3 runs to 14 residues. Germline V gene sequence: CDR1 SGHRS, CDR2 YFSETQ. V shed 2 bases and J shed 5 bases, with 13 bases lying between them. DNA for the CDR3: TGCGCCAGCAGCTTAGGGGGGGCAGGTACTGAAGCTTTCTTT. This codes for CASSLGGAGTEAFF.

This chain links TRBV7-9 with TRBJ2-1; 7 bases are shared with TRBD2. The V segment lost 1 base and the J segment 0 bases; nucleotides outside the gene matches: 6. This CDR3 is 17 amino acids long. Germline V gene data show CDR1 as SEHNR and CDR2 as FQNEAQ (reference sequence). CDR3 amino acids: CASSLGLADLSYNEQFF. The CDR3 nucleotides are TGTGCCAGCAGCTTAGGGCTAGCGGACCTCTCCTACAATGAGCAGTTCTTC.